Sequencing of this T cell receptor beta chain was carried out in a study of cytomegalovirus exposure and HLA in healthy donors. Whole-study results and caveats: As was reported, the HLA-A and HLA-B alleles of most subjects were accurately predicted from TCR beta sequences. The CMV antigen specificity of a few CMV-associated chains was confirmed through in vitro analysis.

As to this clone: Its antigen remains unidentified.

PCR used 60 Vbeta primers and 13 Jbeta primers. Profiling relied on immunoSEQ multiplex PCR, and the TCRdb table lists in-frame clones only, not all of them. This table has 160,000 or so clones, roughly three quarters appearing once. V lost 4 bases to trimming and J lost 2 bases; unmatched junction nucleotides: 4. Per germline, CDR1 SGHTA and CDR2 FQGNSA. The CDR3 has 15 amino acids. The receptor comes from a man aged 18-30 years in good health and CMV-seropositive. V and J are TRBV7-2 and TRBJ1-4, with TRBD1 identical over 7 bases. Sample: PBMCs. The DNA for the CDR3 is TGTGCCAGCAGCTCGGCGACAGGGACTAATGAAAAACTGTTTTTT. As protein: CASSSATGTNEKLFF.